Following are 29 T cell receptor beta chains from one sample sequenced in a study of cytomegalovirus exposure and HLA in healthy donors. PCR primers comprised 60 Vbeta and 13 Jbeta primers. Assay used: immunoSEQ multiplex PCR; TCRdb lists only in-frame clones, some missing. The data contain around 100,000 clones, 70% to 90% of them singletons. The sample consisted of PBMCs. Receptors originate from a woman under 30 in good health and CMV-seropositive.

The rearrangement links TRBV4-1 to TRBJ1-3, with D possibly matching TRBD1 (6 bases). Trimming pared 3 bases from V and 0 bases from J, leaving 15 bases between. Germline CDR1 MGHRA, CDR2 YSYEKL. The length of the CDR3 is 17 residues. The CDR3 DNA reads as TGCGCCAGCAGCCATGTAACAGGGTCCATCTCTGGAAACACCATATATTTT. Translation: CASSHVTGSISGNTIYF.

This clone was counted a single time. The rearrangement joins TRBV2 to TRBJ2-5; TRBD2 is a possible D gene (5 bases). CDR1 and CDR2 (germline): SNHLY, FYNNEI. V lost 7 bases and J lost 5, with 14 bases in between. The length of the CDR3 is 13 residues. The CDR3 reads CASKVEGLETQYF. DNA for the CDR3: TGTGCCAGCAAAGTTGAGGGATTGGAGACCCAGTACTTC.

V gene TRBV14 combines with J gene TRBJ2-7; 8 nucleotides agree with TRBD2. The CDR3 is 18 residues long. Germline assignment: CDR1 SGHDN and CDR2 FVKESK. V shed 5 bases and J 1 base; nucleotides not matched to a gene: 16. The CDR3 coding sequence is TGTGCCAGCAGCACACGGGGGGGAGACAGGCTTTCTTCCTACGAGCAGTACTTC. Encoded protein: CASSTRGGDRLSSYEQYF.

The chain is built from TRBV30 and TRBJ1-2, with D possibly TRBD1 on 6 matching bases. Trimming took 3 bases from V and 0 from J, leaving 20 bases between them. Per the germline V gene, CDR1 is GTSNPN and CDR2 is SVGIG (reference sequence). The CDR3 loop spans 17 amino acids. The DNA of the CDR3 is TGTGCCTGGAGAGGACAGCCCGGCAAACTTTCTAACTATGGCTACACCTTC. Protein: CAWRGQPGKLSNYGYTF. Using reference TRBV30 and TRBJ1-2 for the parts outside the CDR3, the full variable domain is SQTIHQWPATLVQPVGSPLSLECTVEGTSNPNLYWYRQAAGRGLQLLFYSVGIGQISSEVPQNLSASRPQDRQFILSSKKLLLSDSGFYLCAWRGQPGKLSNYGYTFGSGTRLTVV.

The chain uses TRBV7-6 and TRBJ2-1, with TRBD2 matching 9 bases. CDR1 SGHVS and CDR2 FNYEAQ come from the germline V gene. Trimming cost V 1 base and J 8 bases; bases outside gene matches: 6. CDR3 length: 15 residues. CDR3 bases: TGTGCCAGCAGCTTAGAGGGACTAGCCAAAGATGAGCAGTTCTTC. It yields the protein CASSLEGLAKDEQFF. The full variable domain, with the rest looked up from reference TRBV7-6 and TRBJ2-1, is GAGVSQSPRYKVTKRGQDVALRCDPISGHVSLYWYRQALGQGPEFLTYFNYEAQQDKSGLPNDRFSAERPEGSISTLTIQRTEQRDSAMYRCASSLEGLAKDEQFFGPGTRLTVL.

The chain employs TRBV9 and TRBJ2-5; 8 bases align to TRBD2. The CDR3 is made up of 15 amino acids. The V gene end was trimmed by 4 bases and the J gene end by 2 bases; junction bases not matched to a gene: 7. Germline-derived CDR1 and CDR2 are SGDLS and YYNGEE. Here the CDR3 DNA reads TGTGCCAGCAGCACCCGCGGGGGGTCGCAAGAGACCCAGTACTTC. Amino acids: CASSTRGGSQETQYF.

The chain recombines TRBV7-9 with TRBJ2-5, with D perhaps TRBD2 (5 bases). Germline values: CDR1 SEHNR, CDR2 FQNEAQ (reference sequence). The CDR3 covers 14 residues. Trimming pared 2 bases from V and 7 bases from J, leaving 14 bases between. The chain's CDR3 is CASSLIDSEVTQYF. The DNA for the CDR3 is TGTGCCAGCAGCTTAATCGATAGCGAGGTGACCCAGTACTTC. The full variable domain, rest sourced from reference TRBV7-9 and TRBJ2-5, is DTGVSQNPRHKITKRGQNVTFRCDPISEHNRLYWYRQTLGQGPEFLTYFQNEAQLEKSRLLSDRFSAERPKGSFSTLEIQRTEQGDSAMYLCASSLIDSEVTQYFGPGTRLLVL.

V and J are TRBV28 and TRBJ1-3; D may be TRBD1 (5 bases). V dropped 3 bases and J dropped 0 bases, with 24 bases sitting between them. Germline V gives CDR1 MDHEN, CDR2 SYDVKM. CDR3 length equals 20 residues. Here the CDR3 reads CASSFWGVRKRDRSGNTIYF. CDR3 coding DNA: TGTGCCAGCAGTTTTTGGGGGGTGAGGAAAAGGGATCGCTCTGGAAACACCATATATTTT.

CDR3 sequence reads: CASSDRDNYEQYF. CDR3 in DNA: TGTGCCAGCAGTGACCGGGACAACTACGAGCAGTACTTC. The rearrangement joins TRBV6-1 to TRBJ2-7, with a possible D match to TRBD1 (6 bases). CDR3 length equals 13 residues. V gave up 3 bases and J gave up 3 bases, with 9 bases separating them. Looked up from germline, CDR1 is MNHNS and CDR2 is SASEGT.

This chain connects TRBV2 to TRBJ1-4; D call uncertain. CDR1 and CDR2 (germline): SNHLY, FYNNEI. This CDR3 is built from 16 residues. Trimming cost V 6 bases and J 0 bases, with 14 bases left between them. The DNA for the CDR3 is TGTGCCAGCAGCGCCGAGCTCGGTTCAACTAATGAAAAACTGTTTTTT. Encoded protein: CASSAELGSTNEKLFF.

This chain links TRBV6-5 with TRBJ2-3, with 9 nucleotides matching TRBD2. V lost 6 bases and J lost 3; bases outside the gene matches: 7. This CDR3 comprises 15 residues. The V gene's germline CDR1 is MNHEY and CDR2 SVGAGI. CDR3 protein: CASSQLGLATDTQYF. CDR3 bases: TGTGCCAGCAGCCAACTTGGACTAGCGACAGATACGCAGTATTTT.

This chain joins TRBV5-4 and TRBJ1-5; tentative D call: TRBD1 (6 bases). Per germline, CDR1 SGHNT and CDR2 YYREEE (reference sequence). V lost 4 bases and J lost 11, with 13 bases in between. The CDR3 sequence is 12 residues long. DNA of the CDR3: TGTGCCAGCAGCATAGACCGGGACACCCAGCATTTT. Amino acid sequence: CASSIDRDTQHF.

This chain joins TRBV29-1 and TRBJ2-7, with D perhaps TRBD2 (6 bases). Germline V lookup: CDR1 SQVTM, CDR2 ANQGSEA. The CDR3 contains 14 residues. V was shortened by 6 bases and J by 2 bases, with 17 bases between the two germline ends. The CDR3 reads CSVSGTPDPYEQYF. CDR3 nucleotides: TGCAGCGTGTCCGGGACTCCGGACCCCTACGAGCAGTACTTC.

V usage is TRBV4-1 and J usage is TRBJ2-5; 7 bases match TRBD1. Germline V gene lookup returns CDR1 MGHRA and CDR2 YSYEKL. The ends lost 2 bases at V and 9 bases at J; junction bases unmatched: 9. The CDR3 totals 14 residues. In nucleotides, the CDR3 is TGCGCCAGCAGCCAACGGGACATCCAGGGGGCCCAGTACTTC. Its translation: CASSQRDIQGAQYF.

This chain uses TRBV12-5 with TRBJ1-5, with 9 bases aligning to TRBD1. The V segment lost 6 bases and the J segment 4 bases; nucleotides outside the gene matches: 4. The CDR3 has 14 residues. The germline gives CDR1 LGHNT, CDR2 FRNRAP. In nucleotides, the CDR3 is TGTGCTAGTGGACCGGGACAGGGAAATCAGCCCCAGCATTTT. This gives the protein CASGPGQGNQPQHF.

This sequence joins TRBV2 and TRBJ1-1; TRBD1 aligns across 7 bases. The germline V gene encodes CDR1 SNHLY and CDR2 FYNNEI. V trimming: 8 bases; J trimming: 6 bases; junction bases outside the gene matches: 12. The CDR3 loop spans 14 amino acids. The chain's CDR3 is CASCGSTGRPEAFF. The DNA of the CDR3 is TGTGCCAGCTGCGGATCGACAGGGAGGCCTGAAGCTTTCTTT.

The rearrangement joins TRBV5-6 to TRBJ2-3; 11 bases are shared with TRBD2. Germline CDR1 and CDR2: SGHDT and YYEEEE. CDR3 size: 17 residues. V lost 1 base to trimming and J lost 1 base; unmatched junction nucleotides: 5. DNA of the CDR3: TGTGCCAGCAGCTTGTGGGGGGGACTAGCGGGCACAGATACGCAGTATTTT. Translation: CASSLWGGLAGTDTQYF.

V usage is TRBV25-1 and J usage is TRBJ2-1, with 10 positions matching TRBD2. With V trimmed by 1 base and J by 10 bases, 4 bases remained unmatched. The CDR3 totals 14 residues. The germline V gene has CDR1 MGHDK and CDR2 SYGVNS. The CDR3 nucleotides read TGTGCCAGCAGTGAATCTAGCGGGAGTCGGGAGCAGTTCTTC. This codes for CASSESSGSREQFF. Full variable domain (rest looked up from reference TRBV25-1 and TRBJ2-1): EADIYQTPRYLVIGTGKKITLECSQTMGHDKMYWYQQDPGMELHLIHYSYGVNSTEKGDLSSESTVSRIRTEHFPLTLESARPSHTSQYLCASSESSGSREQFFGPGTRLTVL.

The V and J genes are TRBV2 and TRBJ1-2; D not certain. The CDR3 sequence is 13 residues long. The germline V gene has CDR1 SNHLY and CDR2 FYNNEI. The ends were cut back, 7 bases at V and 4 bases at J, with 13 bases in the middle. CDR3 sequence: CASTTQNVYGYTF. The CDR3, as DNA: TGTGCCAGCACAACCCAGAACGTCTATGGCTACACCTTC. Using reference TRBV2 and TRBJ1-2 for the parts outside the CDR3, the full variable domain is EPEVTQTPSHQVTQMGQEVILRCVPISNHLYFYWYRQILGQKVEFLVSFYNNEISEKSEIFDDQFSVERPDGSNFTLKIRSTKLEDSAMYFCASTTQNVYGYTFGSGTRLTVV.

Of note for this clone: At one of its ends the junction is not consistent with the germline gene, which may arise from a read error. V usage is TRBV5-6 and J usage is TRBJ1-1; 7 nucleotides agree with TRBD1. Looked up from germline, CDR1 is SGHDT and CDR2 is YYEEEE. The CDR3 is 17 amino acids. The CDR3, as DNA: TGTGACAGCAGCTTGGAACTACAGGGGCTTGAGGACACTGAAGCTTTCTTT. The encoded protein is CDSSLELQGLEDTEAFF.

With regard to this clone: The junction differs from germline at one of its ends, possibly a read error. The chain is built from TRBV7-7 and TRBJ1-5, with TRBD1 as a possible D gene (5 bases). This CDR3 has 16 amino acids. Per the germline V gene, CDR1 is SSHAT and CDR2 is FNYEAQ (reference sequence). Written as DNA, the CDR3 is TGTGCTAGCAGCATCCGGACACAGGTTAGCAATCAGCCCCAGCATTTT. This encodes CASSIRTQVSNQPQHF.

This chain joins TRBV18 and TRBJ1-5; D call uncertain. Trimming shortened V by 3 bases and J by 0 bases, and 9 bases separated the two germline ends. This CDR3 is built from 15 residues. CDR1 and CDR2 (germline): KGHSH, LQKENI. The CDR3 DNA reads TGTGCCAGCTCACCTAGTTATGGTAGCAATCAGCCCCAGCATTTT. Protein: CASSPSYGSNQPQHF. Full variable domain (remainder filled in from reference TRBV18 and TRBJ1-5): NAGVMQNPRHLVRRRGQEARLRCSPMKGHSHVYWYRQLPEEGLKFMVYLQKENIIDESGMPKERFSAEFPKEGPSILRIQQVVRGDSAAYFCASSPSYGSNQPQHFGDGTRLSIL.

The V and J genes are TRBV29-1 and TRBJ1-3; no clear D. CDR1 and CDR2 from the germline V gene are SQVTM and ANQGSEA. This CDR3 comprises 13 residues. The germline V and J ends were trimmed by 5 bases and 0 bases, with 8 bases remaining between them. CDR3 sequence reads: CSVRFRSGNTIYF. As DNA, the CDR3 is TGCAGCGTTCGGTTCCGCTCTGGAAACACCATATATTTT.

The gene calls are TRBV6-5 and TRBJ2-5; the D gene is possibly TRBD2 (5 bases). The germline V gene has CDR1 MNHEY and CDR2 SVGAGI. The CDR3 loop spans 16 amino acids. Trimming shortened V by 0 bases and J by 5 bases, and 16 bases separated the two germline ends. The CDR3 is CASSYSTGSLGETQYF. CDR3 in DNA: TGTGCCAGCAGTTACTCTACGGGGAGCTTAGGGGAGACCCAGTACTTC.

The V call is TRBV15, the J call TRBJ2-7; 8 nucleotides align to TRBD1. Unmatched junction bases numbered 4, after V lost 3 bases and J lost 0 bases. Germline V gene data show CDR1 as LNHNV and CDR2 as YYDKDF (reference sequence). This CDR3 region has 15 residues. In nucleotides, the CDR3 is TGTGCCACCAGCAGGGACAGGGTTAGCTCCTACGAGCAGTACTTC. Translated: CATSRDRVSSYEQYF.

The chain combines TRBV5-1 with TRBJ2-4; 12 bases are a match to TRBD1. J gave up 6 bases and V 0 bases, and 4 bases lay outside the gene matches. Germline CDR1 reads SGHRS; CDR2 reads YFSETQ. This CDR3 is 16 amino acids long. The CDR3 spells CASSLGDRGPRNIQYF. The CDR3, as DNA: TGCGCCAGCAGCTTGGGGGACAGGGGGCCGAGAAACATTCAGTACTTC.

V usage is TRBV15 and J usage is TRBJ1-3, with D hard to call. Germline lookup yields CDR1 LNHNV and CDR2 YYDKDF (reference sequence). The CDR3 sequence is 15 residues long. Trimming stripped 0 bases from V and 0 bases from J, with 6 bases between. In DNA, the CDR3 is TGTGCCACCAGCAGAGATAAAAACTCTGGAAACACCATATATTTT. This translates into CATSRDKNSGNTIYF.

In the case of this clone: Mismatch with germline at one junction end may stem from a read error. This rearrangement joins TRBV7-7 to TRBJ2-1; a weak D match, TRBD2 (6 bases). CDR1 and CDR2 from the germline V gene are SSHAT and FNYEAQ (reference sequence). The CDR3 is 13 residues long. CDR3 bases: TGTGCTAGCAGCTTGGGGACTGCCAATGAGCAGTTCTTC. It yields the protein CASSLGTANEQFF. Full variable domain (outside the CDR3, taken from reference TRBV7-7 and TRBJ2-1): GAGVSQSPRYKVTKRGQDVTLRCDPISSHATLYWYQQALGQGPEFLTYFNYEAQPDKSGLPSDRFSAERPEGSISTLTIQRTEQRDSAMYRCASSLGTANEQFFGPGTRLTVL.

This chain connects TRBV30 to TRBJ2-7, with D possibly being TRBD2 (6 bases). Germline CDR1 GTSNPN, CDR2 SVGIG (reference sequence). V lost 8 bases and J lost 5, with 16 bases in between. This CDR3 region has 12 residues. The CDR3 here is CAGHGRRDEQYF. The CDR3 region has the DNA TGTGCCGGCCATGGCAGGAGGGACGAGCAGTACTTC. Full variable domain (missing parts from reference TRBV30 and TRBJ2-7): SQTIHQWPATLVQPVGSPLSLECTVEGTSNPNLYWYRQAAGRGLQLLFYSVGIGQISSEVPQNLSASRPQDRQFILSSKKLLLSDSGFYLCAGHGRRDEQYFGPGTRLTVT.